This T cell receptor beta chain was identified during a study of shared clonotypes between healthy human individuals. V was clipped by 4 bases and J by 8 bases; unmatched bases: 18. The CDR3 runs 18 residues. Assay runs were performed at deep level. Method: immunoSEQ multiplex PCR; TCRdb's copy keeps in-frame clones and lacks some. The sample lists about a million clones, about 75% occurring once. The chain recombines TRBV23-1 with TRBJ2-1, with 9 nucleotides matching TRBD2. TRBV23-1 is an ORF, and what it does is uncertain. The receptor's source is a man between 18 and 29 years old in good health. The sequenced sample was memory CD4+ T cells sorted from blood. The subset is: CD45RA-negative fraction. The CDR3 DNA is TGCGCCAGCAGTCCGGGAGGTGCGGGAGGGGGAAGCTGGGATGAGCAGTTCTTC. As protein: CASSPGGAGGGSWDEQFF.